This T cell receptor (beta chain) was retrieved from a study of blood T cell repertoires in COVID-19. Authors' data handling: Reference gene primers were amplified, and this amplification served to estimate nucleated cell counts. The method was immunoSEQ multiplex PCR; TCRdb's version includes in-frame clones alone and lacks a portion of them. The V and J calls and clone size were taken over from that table, and D and trimming were inferred from the DNA. The sample has about 100,000 clones; 70% to 80% are singletons. The germline CDR1 and CDR2 sequences are SGDLS and YYNGEE. Trimming at V came to 2 bases and at J to 7 bases, leaving 2 bases not matched to a gene. The CDR3 runs 15 residues.

The sample consisted of peripheral blood. This TCR was sampled from a human donor in a cohort sampled during active COVID-19. The rearrangement links TRBV9 to TRBJ2-1, with 14 bases identical to TRBD2. CDR3 DNA sequence: TGTGCCAGCAGCGTTGGGACTAGCGGGAGAAATGAGCAGTTCTTC. Amino acid sequence: CASSVGTSGRNEQFF.